This TCR beta chain was recovered during a study of immune evolution from preneoplasia to lung adenocarcinoma. The study, taken as a whole, reports: Normal lung had the highest top T cell clone frequencies.

A remark on this clone: Its antigen is unidentified.

Germline loops: CDR1 KGHSH, CDR2 LQKENI. V was shortened by 0 bases and J by 0 bases, with 9 bases between the two germline ends. This CDR3 comprises 16 residues. Nucleic acids came from premalignant or tumor cells enriched by macro-dissection. Sequencing was performed with immunoSEQ multiplex PCR; in TCRdb, only in-frame clones are kept and a portion is missing. The table has roughly 14,000 clones, about four fifths seen once. The sequencing sample was made of FFPE minimally invasive lung adenocarcinoma tissue. The V gene is TRBV18, the J gene TRBJ1-5; weak D call: TRBD1 (6 bases). The receptor was derived from a person in their 70s with lung adenocarcinoma. The chain's CDR3 is CASSPPRTDSNQPQHF. CDR3 DNA sequence: TGTGCCAGCTCACCACCCCGGACAGATAGCAATCAGCCCCAGCATTTT.